The 7 T cell receptor beta chains below were found in one sample sequenced in a study of vaccination effects on CD4 cells after COVID-19. Method: immunoSEQ multiplex PCR; TCRdb's copy keeps in-frame clones and lacks some. Among about 59,000 clones listed, about 78% were seen once. Antigen-specific CD4+ T cells were first expanded with viral peptide pools by the ViraFEST assay and only then sequenced. Researchers isolated CD4+ T cells once about eleven days of culture had elapsed. Each participant was administered two doses of either the BNT162b2 or the mRNA-1273 vaccine. Antigens for these TCRs are unknown. The material was CD4+ T cells from PBMCs cultured with HCoV-OC43 spike peptides, obtained after COVID-19 vaccination. As for subset: HCoV-OC43 spike overlapping peptide pool stimulation. Receptors originate from a human donor who received a COVID-19 vaccine.

The rearrangement joins TRBV7-2 to TRBJ2-5, with a weak D call TRBD2 (5 bases). There are 15 residues in the CDR3. CDR1 and CDR2 (germline): SGHTA, FQGNSA. Trimming cost V 5 bases and J 4 bases, with 17 bases left between them. The CDR3 sequence is CASSPQWYRGETQYF. The CDR3 DNA reads TGTGCCAGCAGCCCCCAATGGTACCGGGGAGAGACCCAGTACTTC.

The chain uses TRBV19 and TRBJ1-2; D possibly corresponds to TRBD1 (5 bases). CDR1 is LNHDA, CDR2 SQIVND, per germline (reference sequence). This CDR3 has 14 residues. V lost 2 bases and J 7 bases, leaving 14 bases between the germline ends. CDR3 loop: CASSISGAGGGYTF. DNA for the CDR3: TGTGCCAGTAGTATAAGTGGGGCAGGCGGTGGCTACACCTTC.

The chain carries TRBV2 and TRBJ1-6, with D uncertain. V dropped 4 bases and J dropped 5 bases, with 12 bases sitting between them. The CDR3 loop spans 15 amino acids. Germline V gene sequence: CDR1 SNHLY, CDR2 FYNNEI. The CDR3 here is CASSVGGSNNSPLHF. The CDR3 DNA reads TGTGCCAGCAGTGTGGGAGGATCGAATAATTCACCCCTCCACTTT.

Worth noting for this clone: One junction end does not reproduce the germline sequence, and a read error may be involved. This chain uses TRBV5-6 with TRBJ1-1, with unresolved D. The CDR3 is 15 residues long. The germline V gene encodes CDR1 SGHDT and CDR2 YYEEEE. CDR3 nucleotide sequence: TGTGCCAGCAGCTTGGTAGGTTTTTCGAACCCTGAAGCTTTCTTT. It is translated as CASSLVGFSNPEAFF.

The chain links TRBV15 to TRBJ2-5; a possible D gene is TRBD2 (6 bases). CDR1 is LNHNV and CDR2 is YYDKDF in the germline V gene (reference sequence). The V gene lost 1 base and the J gene lost 0 bases, with 9 bases spanning the gap. The CDR3 totals 15 residues. The CDR3 spells CATSRVAGNQETQYF. As DNA, the CDR3 is TGTGCCACCAGCAGAGTGGCGGGGAACCAAGAGACCCAGTACTTC.

This clone was seen a handful of times. The V and J genes are TRBV4-3 and TRBJ1-4; D is unclear. Germline loops: CDR1 LGHNA, CDR2 YSLEER. Trimming shortened V by 0 bases and J by 10 bases, and 9 bases separated the two germline ends. CDR3 size: 13 residues. CDR3 sequence (DNA): TGCGCCAGCAGCCAAGATCGCTTGCGAAAACTGTTTTTT. It yields the protein CASSQDRLRKLFF.

This chain joins TRBV6-5 and TRBJ1-3, with a weak D call TRBD1 (5 bases). Germline V CDR1 and CDR2: MNHEY, SVGAGI. V gave up 0 bases and J gave up 0 bases, with 6 bases separating them. The CDR3 runs 15 residues. CDR3 DNA: TGTGCCAGCAGTTACTCGGGGGTCTCTGGAAACACCATATATTTT. Its translation is CASSYSGVSGNTIYF.